What follows are 30 T cell receptor beta chains derived from one specimen sequenced in a study of shared clonotypes between healthy human individuals. The method was immunoSEQ multiplex PCR; TCRdb's version includes in-frame clones alone and lacks a portion of them. The profile shows a few million clones, roughly 92% of them singletons. The material sequenced was naive CD4+ T cells from PBMCs. Subset indicated: CD45RA+ positively selected. All receptors derive from a young man in good health. Some clones in this sample may be carry-over from other donors' samples.

The chain has TRBV7-6 and TRBJ2-3; no reliable D call. V lost 2 bases and J 4 bases, leaving 10 bases between the germline ends. CDR1 and CDR2 from the germline V gene are SGHVS and FNYEAQ. CDR3 length equals 14 residues. Here the CDR3 DNA reads TGTGCCAGCAGCTTAAGTGGTGGCGCAGATACGCAGTATTTT. Translated, it gives CASSLSGGADTQYF.

V gene TRBV4-2 combines with J gene TRBJ2-4, with D possibly TRBD2 on 6 matching bases. This CDR3 region has 13 residues. V lost 4 bases, J lost 8 bases, and 12 bases lay in between. Germline CDR1 is LGHNA and CDR2 is YNFKEQ. CDR3 bases: TGTGCCAGCAGCCCCCGGGGCGGGGACATTCAGTACTTC. It is translated as CASSPRGGDIQYF.

The chain links TRBV18 to TRBJ2-3, with TRBD1 identical over 8 bases. The germline V gene encodes CDR1 KGHSH and CDR2 LQKENI. This CDR3 region has 15 residues. V was pared by 4 bases and J by 0 bases, with 3 bases of the junction left unmatched. The CDR3 region is CASSRQGISTDTQYF. CDR3 bases: TGTGCCAGCTCACGACAGGGGATTAGCACAGATACGCAGTATTTT.

This chain uses TRBV19 with TRBJ1-5, with D uncertain. CDR3 length equals 18 residues. CDR1 LNHDA and CDR2 SQIVND come from the germline V gene (reference sequence). The germline V and J ends were trimmed by 4 bases and 0 bases, with 19 bases remaining between them. For the CDR3, the DNA is TGTGCCAGTAGTACCGGACTCCTGACCCCACATAGCAATCAGCCCCAGCATTTT. Its protein is CASSTGLLTPHSNQPQHF.

The chain has TRBV7-2 and TRBJ1-4; unclear D gene. Looked up from germline, CDR1 is SGHTA and CDR2 is FQGNSA. The V gene lost 6 bases and the J gene lost 8 bases, with 10 bases spanning the gap. The CDR3 spans 12 residues. The CDR3 sequence: CASRRAEEKLFF. CDR3 bases: TGTGCCAGCAGAAGGGCAGAAGAAAAACTGTTTTTT.

V is TRBV7-7 and J is TRBJ2-7; D perhaps matches TRBD2 (6 bases). This CDR3 spans 15 amino acids. Deletions cut 2 bases from V and 3 bases from J, with 14 bases between. Germline loops: CDR1 SSHAT, CDR2 FNYEAQ (reference sequence). CDR3 nucleotides: TGTGCCAGCAGCTTATCGCCGGGAGCCCTCTACGAGCAGTACTTC. It codes for CASSLSPGALYEQYF.

V is TRBV30 and J is TRBJ1-1, with D maybe TRBD1 (6 bases). The CDR3 contains 11 residues. The germline CDR1 and CDR2 sequences are GTSNPN and SVGIG (reference sequence). CDR3 sequence (DNA): TGTGGGGGGGCTGGGGCCACTGAAGCTTTCTTT. This translates into CGGAGATEAFF. The variable domain in full, with the rest retrieved from reference TRBV30 and TRBJ1-1, is SQTIHQWPATLVQPVGSPLSLECTVEGTSNPNLYWYRQAAGRGLQLLFYSVGIGQISSEVPQNLSASRPQDRQFILSSKKLLLSDSGFYLCGGAGATEAFFGQGTRLTVV.

This chain links TRBV5-1 with TRBJ2-7, with 10 bases lining up with TRBD2. The CDR3 has 17 amino acids. Germline CDR1 and CDR2: SGHRS and YFSETQ. V dropped 4 bases and J dropped 6; count of bases not matched to a gene: 16. The DNA of the CDR3 is TGCGCCAGCAGCGCGCGGGTAGGGACTAGCGCGGAAGGCGAGCAGTACTTC. Translating gives CASSARVGTSAEGEQYF.

As DNA, the CDR3 is TGTGCCAGAACAGTGTTCCCGAACACTGAAGCTTTCTTT. This sequence encodes CARTVFPNTEAFF. The V and J genes are TRBV2 and TRBJ1-1; no firm D call. V gave up 9 bases and J gave up 1 base, with 12 bases separating them. CDR1 is SNHLY and CDR2 is FYNNEI in the germline V gene. The CDR3 spans 13 residues.

The chain has TRBV4-1 and TRBJ2-7, with a tentative D call TRBD1 (5 bases). The V gene lost 1 base and the J gene lost 3 bases, with 10 bases spanning the gap. Germline CDR1 is MGHRA and CDR2 is YSYEKL. The CDR3 has 14 amino acids. This CDR3 reads CASSQVQGIYEQYF. The CDR3, as DNA: TGCGCCAGCAGCCAAGTTCAGGGAATCTACGAGCAGTACTTC.

The chain couples TRBV18 to TRBJ2-7; tentative D call: TRBD2 (5 bases). CDR3 length equals 16 residues. Trimming pared 6 bases from V and 1 base from J, leaving 19 bases between. The germline V gene has CDR1 KGHSH and CDR2 LQKENI. The CDR3 reads CASSAAQADYSYEQYF. The CDR3 nucleotides are TGTGCCAGCTCCGCCGCCCAGGCTGACTATTCCTACGAGCAGTACTTC.

The chain joins TRBV13 to TRBJ2-7; no definite D call. This CDR3 region has 13 residues. The germline V gene encodes CDR1 PRHDT and CDR2 FYEKMQ (reference sequence). Trimming shortened V by 1 base and J by 0 bases, and 4 bases separated the two germline ends. The CDR3 bases are TGTGCCAGCAGCTTAGCGAACTCCTACGAGCAGTACTTC. This translates into CASSLANSYEQYF. Full variable domain (remainder filled in from reference TRBV13 and TRBJ2-7): AAGVIQSPRHLIKEKRETATLKCYPIPRHDTVYWYQQGPGQDPQFLISFYEKMQSDKGSIPDRFSAQQFSDYHSELNMSSLELGDSALYFCASSLANSYEQYFGPGTRLTVT.

This clone was recorded only once. The V call is TRBV7-2, the J call TRBJ2-7; TRBD1 matches 7 bases. Germline CDR1 and CDR2: SGHTA and FQGNSA. Trimming took 4 bases from V and 3 from J; bases not matched to a gene: 9. The CDR3 is 15 amino acids. CDR3 amino acids: CASSSDRVPYYEQYF. The CDR3 DNA is TGTGCCAGCAGCTCTGACAGGGTGCCCTACTACGAGCAGTACTTC.

Regarding this clone: Distinct nucleotide sequences in the sample also encode this CDR3. J is TRBJ2-3 and V is TRBV7-3, with 7 bases aligning to TRBD2. From germline, CDR1 is SGHTA and CDR2 FQGTGA. The CDR3 totals 15 residues. V was clipped by 5 bases and J by 0 bases; unmatched bases: 5. The CDR3 reads CASSRGGPSTDTQYF. In nucleotides, the CDR3 is TGTGCCAGCAGCCGCGGGGGACCTAGCACAGATACGCAGTATTTT.

The chain employs TRBV4-2 and TRBJ2-5, with TRBD2 identical over 12 bases. Trimming took 5 bases from V and 0 from J; bases not matched to a gene: 4. Germline V CDR1 and CDR2: LGHNA, YNFKEQ. The CDR3 is 16 residues long. The CDR3 spells CASSSGLAGYQETQYF. CDR3 sequence (DNA): TGTGCCAGCAGCTCCGGACTAGCGGGGTACCAAGAGACCCAGTACTTC.

For the CDR3, the DNA is TGTGCCACCAGCAGTGTTCGGGCCTCCGGCGAGCAGTACTTC. It codes for CATSSVRASGEQYF. J is TRBJ2-7 and V is TRBV15; D remains unclear. This CDR3 is built from 14 residues. The V and J ends lost 3 bases and 6 bases respectively, with 15 bases between them. Per the germline V gene, CDR1 is LNHNV and CDR2 is YYDKDF (reference sequence).

This clone was found once. J is TRBJ2-3 and V is TRBV6-6; unclear D gene. Germline CDR1 MNHNY, CDR2 SVGAGI (reference sequence). CDR3 length equals 13 residues. V lost 2 bases and J lost 6, with 9 bases in between. CDR3 residues: CASSYQPRDTQYF. The CDR3 bases are TGTGCCAGCAGTTACCAACCTAGGGATACGCAGTATTTT.

This clone was counted a few times. The rearrangement links TRBV28 to TRBJ1-1; a weak D match, TRBD1 (5 bases). Germline CDR1 reads MDHEN; CDR2 reads SYDVKM. V was clipped by 5 bases and J by 1 base, with 14 bases between them. The CDR3 length is 15 residues. The CDR3, as DNA: TGTGCCAGCAGTGTAGGGACGGTAAAGAACACTGAAGCTTTCTTT. Amino acids: CASSVGTVKNTEAFF.

CDR3 sequence reads: CASSSEGTSGTDTQYF. The CDR3 nucleotides are TGTGCCAGCAGTTCCGAAGGGACTAGCGGCACAGATACGCAGTATTTT. The chain is built from TRBV7-3 and TRBJ2-3, with 10 nucleotides matching TRBD2. The CDR3 spans 16 residues. V lost 6 bases to trimming and J lost 1 base; unmatched junction nucleotides: 7. The germline CDR1 and CDR2 sequences are SGHTA and FQGTGA.

V usage is TRBV5-4 and J usage is TRBJ1-5; no definite D call. Germline lookup yields CDR1 SGHNT and CDR2 YYREEE (reference sequence). V dropped 0 bases and J dropped 7 bases, with 8 bases sitting between them. This CDR3 has 13 residues. The CDR3 is CASSLDTQQPQHF. The CDR3, as DNA: TGTGCCAGCAGCTTGGATACCCAGCAGCCCCAGCATTTT.

This chain uses TRBV28 with TRBJ2-7, with D possibly being TRBD2 (6 bases). The CDR3 loop spans 12 amino acids. Trimming took off 7 bases at V and 4 bases at J, with 11 bases between the two ends. Germline loops: CDR1 MDHEN, CDR2 SYDVKM. The CDR3 region has the DNA TGTGCCAGCACATCTGGGGGGTACGAGCAGTACTTC. It translates to CASTSGGYEQYF.

This chain joins TRBV9 and TRBJ1-1; D remains unclear. This CDR3 region has 15 residues. V was cut by 4 bases and J by 4 bases, with 17 bases left in between. CDR1 is SGDLS and CDR2 is YYNGEE in the germline V gene. CDR3 sequence (DNA): TGTGCCAGCAGCCCGGCTGGGGTAGTTAGCACTGAAGCTTTCTTT. Encoded protein: CASSPAGVVSTEAFF.

The chain couples TRBV5-1 to TRBJ1-3; D ambiguous. The germline gives CDR1 SGHRS, CDR2 YFSETQ. V was shortened by 4 bases and J by 0 bases, with 14 bases between the two germline ends. This CDR3 contains 16 residues. The CDR3 protein is CASSLEGRDSGNTIYF. The CDR3 bases are TGCGCCAGCAGCCTAGAAGGACGCGACTCTGGAAACACCATATATTTT.

J is TRBJ2-6 and V is TRBV15; D is perhaps TRBD2 (6 bases). Trimming removed 6 bases at V and 3 bases at J, with 18 bases between. The CDR3 spans 17 residues. CDR1 is LNHNV and CDR2 is YYDKDF in the germline V gene (reference sequence). The CDR3 DNA reads TGTGCCACCAGGCTGGGGACTGGGCGCGGTGGGGCCAACGTCCTGACTTTC. Protein sequence: CATRLGTGRGGANVLTF.

This sequence joins TRBV27 and TRBJ2-2, with TRBD2 as a possible D gene (5 bases). There are 17 residues in the CDR3. V lost 4 bases and J lost 0, with 15 bases in between. Per germline, CDR1 MNHEY and CDR2 SMNVEV (reference sequence). CDR3 sequence: CASSSPRRPTNTGELFF. In DNA form, the CDR3 reads TGTGCCAGCAGTTCCCCCCGGAGGCCGACGAACACCGGGGAGCTGTTTTTT.

The V and J genes are TRBV7-9 and TRBJ2-6; D ambiguous. CDR3 length equals 13 residues. Trimming pared 10 bases from V and 1 base from J, leaving 8 bases between. Germline V gives CDR1 SEHNR, CDR2 FQNEAQ (reference sequence). The CDR3 spells CATRESGANVLTF. The CDR3 DNA reads as TGTGCCACCCGTGAGTCTGGGGCCAACGTCCTGACTTTC.

This clone showed up just once. The chain uses TRBV19 and TRBJ1-1; D not certain. V lost 3 bases, J lost 0 bases, and 8 bases lay in between. The germline V gene has CDR1 LNHDA and CDR2 SQIVND (reference sequence). CDR3 length equals 14 residues. For the CDR3, the DNA is TGTGCCAGTAGTATTGTGGTCGTGAACACTGAAGCTTTCTTT. Translating it yields CASSIVVVNTEAFF.

J is TRBJ2-3 and V is TRBV5-1; either TRBD1 or TRBD2 may fit D (5 bases each). Germline CDR1 SGHRS, CDR2 YFSETQ. Trimming took off 1 base at V and 0 bases at J, with 9 bases between the two ends. This CDR3 is built from 15 residues. CDR3 sequence: CASSLNGDSTDTQYF. The CDR3 DNA reads as TGCGCCAGCAGCTTGAACGGGGACAGCACAGATACGCAGTATTTT. The full variable domain, rest sourced from reference TRBV5-1 and TRBJ2-3, is KAGVTQTPRYLIKTRGQQVTLSCSPISGHRSVSWYQQTPGQGLQFLFEYFSETQRNKGNFPGRFSGRQFSNSRSEMNVSTLELGDSALYLCASSLNGDSTDTQYFGPGTRLTVL.

Here the CDR3 reads CASSQSSDTQYF. In nucleotides, the CDR3 is TGTGCCAGCAGCCAATCTTCGGATACGCAGTATTTT. V usage is TRBV7-9 and J usage is TRBJ2-3, with D uncertain. The CDR3 is made up of 12 amino acids. V shed 5 bases and J shed 6 bases, with 9 bases lying between them. Per the germline V gene, CDR1 is SEHNR and CDR2 is FQNEAQ (reference sequence).

For this clone: The sample holds other DNA sequences that translate to the same CDR3. V is TRBV2 and J is TRBJ1-1; 8 nucleotides agree with TRBD1. CDR1 is SNHLY, CDR2 FYNNEI, per germline. With 3 bases clipped from V and 1 base from J, the junction kept 4 bases outside the gene matches. The CDR3 runs 15 residues. The CDR3 here is CASSEGQGANTEAFF. The CDR3 nucleotides read TGTGCCAGCAGTGAGGGGCAGGGGGCGAACACTGAAGCTTTCTTT. Full variable domain (missing parts from reference TRBV2 and TRBJ1-1): EPEVTQTPSHQVTQMGQEVILRCVPISNHLYFYWYRQILGQKVEFLVSFYNNEISEKSEIFDDQFSVERPDGSNFTLKIRSTKLEDSAMYFCASSEGQGANTEAFFGQGTRLTVV.